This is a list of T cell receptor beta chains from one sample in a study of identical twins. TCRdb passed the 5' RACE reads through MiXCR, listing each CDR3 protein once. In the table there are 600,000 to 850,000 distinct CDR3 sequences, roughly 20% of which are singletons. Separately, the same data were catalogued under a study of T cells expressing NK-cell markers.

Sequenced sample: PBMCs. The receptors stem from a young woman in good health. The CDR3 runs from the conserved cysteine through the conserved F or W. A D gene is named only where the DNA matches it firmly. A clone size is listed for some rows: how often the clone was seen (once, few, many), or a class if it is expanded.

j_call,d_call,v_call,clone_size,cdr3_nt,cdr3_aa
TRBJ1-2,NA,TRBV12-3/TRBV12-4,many,TGTGCCAGCAGTTTTCGCAGAGGGCGTAACTATGGCTACACCTTC,CASSFRRGRNYGYTF
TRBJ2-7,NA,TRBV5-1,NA,TGCGCCAGCAGCTTAAGGTCCGACGAGCAGTACTTC,CASSLRSDEQYF
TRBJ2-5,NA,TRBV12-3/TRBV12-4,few,TGTGCCAGCAGTCGGTTCCCCAGCCCTTCGCAAGAGACCCAGTACTTC,CASSRFPSPSQETQYF
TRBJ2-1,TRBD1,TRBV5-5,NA,TGTGCCAGCAGCGTCCGACAGGGGAAGGACTACAATGAGCAGTTCTTC,CASSVRQGKDYNEQFF
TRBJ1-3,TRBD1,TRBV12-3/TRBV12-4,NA,TGTGCCAGCGGTCCACGGACAGGAGCGAGCTCTGGAAACACCATATATTTT,CASGPRTGASSGNTIYF
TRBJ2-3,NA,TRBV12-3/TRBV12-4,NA,TGTGCCAGCAGTTGGGTAGCGTCAACTAGCACAGATACGCAGTATTTT,CASSWVASTSTDTQYF
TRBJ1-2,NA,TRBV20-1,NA,TGCAGTGTAGGACGGACAGTCGATGGGGGCTACACCTTC,CSVGRTVDGGYTF
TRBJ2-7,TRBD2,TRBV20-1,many,TGCAGTGCTAGTCGACTAGCAGACGAGCAGTACTTC,CSASRLADEQYF
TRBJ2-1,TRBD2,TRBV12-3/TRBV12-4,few,TGTGCCAGCAGTCCCGGGACTACCGAGGTGGATGAGCAGTTCTTC,CASSPGTTEVDEQFF
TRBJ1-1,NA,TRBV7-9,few,TGTGCCAGCAGCGACCGGTCCACGGCTTTCTTT,CASSDRSTAFF
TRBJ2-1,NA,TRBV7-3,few,TGTGCCAGCAGCACCCTACTAGGCAGGGGAAGCTCCTACAATGAGCAGTTCTTC,CASSTLLGRGSSYNEQFF
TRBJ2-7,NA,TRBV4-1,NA,TGCGCCAGCAGCCAAGGCGGGACATACTCCTACGAGCAGTACTTC,CASSQGGTYSYEQYF
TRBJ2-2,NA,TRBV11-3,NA,TGTGCCAGCAGCTCCCTCGCCCGCGGCACCGGGGAGCTGTTTTTT,CASSSLARGTGELFF
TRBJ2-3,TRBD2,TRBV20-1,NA,TGCTGTGCTAGGGCTCCCCTAGCGGGGGTTGCAGATACGCAGTATTTT,CCARAPLAGVADTQYF
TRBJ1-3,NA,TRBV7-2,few,TGTGCCAGCAGCTCCCGGGGGGCGGAAGGAAACACCATATATTTT,CASSSRGAEGNTIYF
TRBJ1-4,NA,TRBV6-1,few,TGTGCCAGCAGCCAAACCCCGGCGAGGAGAGAAAAACTGTTTTTT,CASSQTPARREKLFF
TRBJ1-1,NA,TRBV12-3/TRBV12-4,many,TGTGCCAGCTCCTTCGTCGGGGGGACTGAAGCTTTCTTT,CASSFVGGTEAFF
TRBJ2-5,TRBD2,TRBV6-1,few,TGTGCCAGCAGCCACGGACTAGCGGGGATCCAGTACTTC,CASSHGLAGIQYF
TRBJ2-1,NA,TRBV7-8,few,TGTGCCAGCACCCTCTCGACAGTCTACAATGAGCAGTTCTTC,CASTLSTVYNEQFF
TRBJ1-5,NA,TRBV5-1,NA,TGCGCCAGCAGCGCTACAGGGCCGGGGCAGCCCCAGCATTTT,CASSATGPGQPQHF
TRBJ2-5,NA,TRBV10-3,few,TGTGCCACCGGTCAGGGCATCCAAGAGACCCAGTACTTC,CATGQGIQETQYF
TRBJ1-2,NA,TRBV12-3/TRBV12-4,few,TGTGCCAGCACATCAGGGTGGGGCTACACCTTC,CASTSGWGYTF
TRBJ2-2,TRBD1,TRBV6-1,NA,TGTGCCAGCAGCATGACAGGGGTCACCGGGGAGCTGTTTTTT,CASSMTGVTGELFF
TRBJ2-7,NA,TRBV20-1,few,TGCAGTCTACTAGCCGTGGGCCCCTACGAGCAGTACTTC,CSLLAVGPYEQYF
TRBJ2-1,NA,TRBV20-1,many,TGCAGTGCTAGCTTACGGATCTACAATGAGCAGTTCTTC,CSASLRIYNEQFF
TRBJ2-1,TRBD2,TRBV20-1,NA,TGCAGTGCTAGAAGCCTTAGCGGGAGGAACCAGTACAATGAGCAGTTCTTC,CSARSLSGRNQYNEQFF
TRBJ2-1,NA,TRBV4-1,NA,TGCGCCAGCAGCCAAGAAGGGGGGCTACACAATGAGCAGTTCTTC,CASSQEGGLHNEQFF
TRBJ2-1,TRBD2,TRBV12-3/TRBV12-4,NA,TGTGCCAGCAGTTTAGGGCTAGCGGGAATCTACAATGAGCAGTTCTTC,CASSLGLAGIYNEQFF